This is a list of T cell receptor beta chains from one sample in a study of tissue T cells after allogeneic stem cell transplantation. Sequencing was performed with immunoSEQ multiplex PCR; in TCRdb, only in-frame clones are kept and a portion is missing. This sample has around 28,000 clones, with 85% found just once. The sequencing used blood, collected before transplantation. The receptors were sampled from a woman aged 18-49 years who later had graft-versus-host disease after an allogeneic stem cell transplant. The CDR3 runs from the conserved cysteine through the conserved F or W. D genes are given only for firm matches. Rows may omit the clone size; those that give it use once, few, many or a size class.

CDR3aa | CDR3nt | abundance | d_gene | j_gene | v_gene
CASSVGGANEKLFF | TGTGCCAGCAGTGTAGGAGGTGCTAATGAAAAACTGTTTTTT | . | . | TRBJ1-4 | TRBV2
CASSLEWQGEAFF | TGTGCCAGCAGCTTAGAGTGGCAGGGGGAAGCTTTCTTT | . | . | TRBJ1-1 | TRBV7-9
CASSPLSGGNTDTQYF | TGTGCCAGCTCACCACTTAGCGGGGGGAACACAGATACGCAGTATTTT | . | TRBD2 | TRBJ2-3 | TRBV18
CASSDRGLAGLAKNIQYF | TGTGCCAGCAGTGACCGAGGACTAGCGGGACTAGCCAAAAACATTCAGTACTTC | . | TRBD2 | TRBJ2-4 | TRBV25-1
CASSLVPSEEELFF | TGTGCCAGCAGCTTGGTTCCGTCCGAGGAGGAGCTGTTTTTT | . | . | TRBJ2-2 | TRBV5-5
CASSMRGSGTGGRSPAEQYF | TGTGCCAGTAGTATGAGGGGGTCCGGGACAGGGGGCCGGTCCCCCGCCGAGCAGTACTTC | once | TRBD1 | TRBJ2-7 | TRBV19
CASSYALGGSEAFF | TGTGCCAGCAGTTATGCCTTAGGAGGATCTGAAGCTTTCTTT | few | . | TRBJ1-1 | TRBV6-1
CASSPRTGYGYTF | TGTGCCAGCAGCCCCAGGACAGGATATGGCTACACCTTC | few | TRBD1 | TRBJ1-2 | TRBV9
CASSALPGQSYEQYF | TGTGCCAGCAGCGCACTGCCGGGACAGTCCTACGAGCAGTACTTC | . | TRBD1 | TRBJ2-7 | TRBV27
CASSEGTSGSNEQFF | TGTGCCAGCAGTGAAGGGACTAGTGGTTCCAATGAGCAGTTCTTC | . | TRBD2 | TRBJ2-1 | TRBV2
CASSVGGPFEQFF | TGTGCCAGCAGCGTAGGGGGCCCATTTGAGCAGTTCTTC | . | . | TRBJ2-1 | TRBV9
CASSPPREDGYTF | TGTGCCAGCAGCCCCCCGAGAGAGGATGGCTACACCTTC | medium-sized | . | TRBJ1-2 | TRBV7-8
CASSIRGGYSLMNTEAFF | TGTGCCAGTAGTATCCGTGGCGGATACAGCTTAATGAACACTGAAGCTTTCTTT | . | . | TRBJ1-1 | TRBV19
CASSKWDLQGYTF | TGTGCCAGTAGTAAATGGGATCTACAGGGCTACACCTTC | few | . | TRBJ1-2 | TRBV19
CASSPGTSTTDTQYF | TGTGCCAGCAGCCCTGGGACGTCTACCACAGATACGCAGTATTTT | . | . | TRBJ2-3 | TRBV4-2
CASSLGGDLNQPQHF | TGTGCCAGCAGCTTGGGTGGGGACCTCAATCAGCCCCAGCATTTT | . | . | TRBJ1-5 | TRBV5-6
CASSYSTENYEQYF | TGTGCCAGCAGTTACTCGACGGAAAACTACGAGCAGTACTTC | . | . | TRBJ2-7 | TRBV6-6
CASSTDKNYGYTF | TGTGCCAGCAGCACCGACAAAAACTATGGCTACACCTTC | . | . | TRBJ1-2 | TRBV7-2
CASSPRGNTEAFF | TGCGCCAGCAGCCCCCGGGGGAATACTGAAGCTTTCTTT | . | . | TRBJ1-1 | TRBV5-1
CASSQGYLGGSGEYEQYF | TGCGCCAGCAGCCAAGGCTACCTAGGGGGGAGCGGGGAATACGAGCAGTACTTC | . | . | TRBJ2-7 | TRBV4-3
CASSLVGWSSGYQETQYF | TGTGCCAGCAGCTTAGTAGGTTGGTCTAGCGGGTACCAAGAGACCCAGTACTTC | few | TRBD2 | TRBJ2-5 | TRBV7-2
CASSLGSTVFGTGTYEQYF | TGTGCCAGCTCACTCGGGTCCACGGTGTTCGGGACAGGGACCTACGAGCAGTACTTC | . | TRBD1 | TRBJ2-7 | TRBV18
CASSPLRTDYGYTF | TGTGCCAGTAGTCCCCTGCGGACAGATTATGGCTACACCTTC | . | . | TRBJ1-2 | TRBV19
CASSPGQTQETQYF | TGTGCCAGCAGCCCCGGACAGACTCAAGAGACCCAGTACTTC | few | . | TRBJ2-5 | TRBV9
CASSLAQWDWDAGTQYF | TGCGCCAGCAGCTTGGCTCAGTGGGACTGGGACGCAGGTACGCAGTATTTT | . | . | TRBJ2-3 | TRBV5-1
CASSRDRAGFTDTQYF | TGCGCCAGCAGCCGAGATCGGGCAGGTTTCACAGATACGCAGTATTTT | . | . | TRBJ2-3 | TRBV4-3
CSGGTENTEAFF | TGCAGCGGCGGAACAGAGAACACTGAAGCTTTCTTT | . | . | TRBJ1-1 | TRBV29-1
CASSEGTSTDTQYF | TGTGCCAGCAGTGAGGGGACTAGCACAGATACGCAGTATTTT | . | . | TRBJ2-3 | TRBV6-4
CASSEYQTHRDTGELFF | TGCGCCAGCAGCGAATATCAGACCCATCGGGACACCGGGGAGCTGTTTTTT | . | . | TRBJ2-2 | TRBV5-1
CASSLAGTGNTIYF | TGCGCCAGCAGCTTGGCCGGGACTGGAAACACCATATATTTT | . | . | TRBJ1-3 | TRBV5-1
CASNAGVTAFF | TGTGCCAGCAATGCCGGTGTAACGGCTTTCTTT | . | . | TRBJ1-1 | TRBV6-5
CASSYQGAPNEQYF | TGTGCCAGCAGTTACCAGGGGGCGCCCAACGAGCAGTACTTC | . | TRBD1 | TRBJ2-7 | TRBV27
CASSLFRDEQFF | TGTGCCAGCAGCTTATTCAGGGACGAGCAGTTCTTC | . | . | TRBJ2-1 | TRBV7-9
CASSTLKGESYNEQFF | TGCGCCAGCAGCACCCTTAAAGGAGAGTCCTACAATGAGCAGTTCTTC | . | . | TRBJ2-1 | TRBV5-1
CASRQLAGGSQETQYF | TGTGCCAGCAGACAACTAGCGGGGGGCTCCCAAGAGACCCAGTACTTC | . | TRBD2 | TRBJ2-5 | TRBV2
CASSLRTEAFF | TGTGCCAGCAGTTTACGTACTGAAGCTTTCTTT | . | . | TRBJ1-1 | TRBV6-2/TRBV6-3